Below, 21 T cell receptor beta chains from the same sample are listed, as sequenced in a study of blood T cell repertoires in COVID-19. Only in-frame clones appear in the TCRdb table, and some are missing; sequencing was by immunoSEQ multiplex PCR. Of 250,000 or so clones in the sample, 85% to 90% are singletons; the top ten hold roughly 4%. The sequenced sample consisted of PBMCs or T cells enriched from blood (not recorded which). These receptors were collected from a woman aged 25 to 45 with acute COVID-19.

V usage is TRBV7-9 and J usage is TRBJ2-1; 9 bases fit TRBD1. The V gene's germline CDR1 is SEHNR and CDR2 FQNEAQ (reference sequence). The J segment lost 5 bases and the V segment lost 5 bases, leaving 7 bases of the junction unmatched. This CDR3 is built from 15 residues. Here the CDR3 reads CASSPGTGLNNEQFF. As DNA, the CDR3 is TGTGCCAGCAGCCCCGGGACAGGGCTTAACAATGAGCAGTTCTTC.

The V gene is TRBV18, the J gene TRBJ2-3; D may be TRBD1 (6 bases). The length of the CDR3 is 14 residues. Trimming took off 1 base at V and 2 bases at J, with 7 bases between the two ends. Germline lookup yields CDR1 KGHSH and CDR2 LQKENI. In DNA, the CDR3 is TGTGCCAGCTCACCACGGGACACCACAGATACGCAGTATTTT. This translates into CASSPRDTTDTQYF. Filled out from reference TRBV18 and TRBJ2-3, the complete variable domain reads NAGVMQNPRHLVRRRGQEARLRCSPMKGHSHVYWYRQLPEEGLKFMVYLQKENIIDESGMPKERFSAEFPKEGPSILRIQQVVRGDSAAYFCASSPRDTTDTQYFGPGTRLTVL.

The chain is built from TRBV7-3 and TRBJ2-6, with a tentative D call TRBD1 (5 bases). This CDR3 comprises 15 residues. The germline V and J ends were trimmed by 5 bases and 3 bases, with 11 bases remaining between them. Per germline, CDR1 SGHTA and CDR2 FQGTGA. The CDR3 sequence is CASSPQGGGANVLTF. The CDR3, as DNA: TGTGCCAGCAGCCCCCAGGGCGGTGGGGCCAACGTCCTGACTTTC.

V is TRBV7-9 and J is TRBJ1-5; no definite D call. With 3 bases removed from V and 2 bases from J, the gap between germline ends came to 14 bases. There are 16 residues in the CDR3. Per germline, CDR1 SEHNR and CDR2 FQNEAQ (reference sequence). CDR3 protein: CASSLGPGRGNQPQHF. The CDR3 DNA is TGTGCCAGCAGCTTGGGTCCAGGTCGAGGCAATCAGCCCCAGCATTTT.

This sequence joins TRBV7-9 and TRBJ2-2; 7 bases are shared with TRBD2. This CDR3 has 16 residues. Germline loops: CDR1 SEHNR, CDR2 FQNEAQ (reference sequence). Germline trimming cut 7 bases from V and 3 bases from J; bases unmatched to any gene: 11. The CDR3: CASKSRSSGYTGELFF. The CDR3 bases are TGTGCCAGCAAGTCCAGGTCTAGCGGATACACCGGGGAGCTGTTTTTT.

This rearrangement joins TRBV19 to TRBJ2-1; TRBD1 agrees at 7 bases. Looked up from germline, CDR1 is LNHDA and CDR2 is SQIVND (reference sequence). The V gene end was trimmed by 1 base and the J gene end by 6 bases; junction bases not matched to a gene: 9. The CDR3 extends over 16 amino acids. Here the CDR3 DNA reads TGTGCCAGTAGTATAGGGACAGGCCATCCCCGCAATGAGCAGTTCTTC. This translates into CASSIGTGHPRNEQFF.

The rearrangement links TRBV5-4 to TRBJ2-5, with D tentatively TRBD2 (5 bases). CDR3 size: 16 residues. The V gene's germline CDR1 is SGHNT and CDR2 YYREEE (reference sequence). With 4 bases removed from V and 0 bases from J, the gap between germline ends came to 16 bases. The CDR3 DNA reads TGTGCCAGCAGCGGGAGAAGTTCCACAGACCAAGAGACCCAGTACTTC. Protein product: CASSGRSSTDQETQYF.

This clone was seen just once. This chain joins TRBV11-1 and TRBJ2-7; D might be TRBD2 (5 bases). The CDR3 spans 14 residues. V was pared by 6 bases and J by 1 base, with 13 bases between. Germline assignment: CDR1 SGHAT and CDR2 FQDESV (reference sequence). In DNA, the CDR3 is TGTGCCAGCAGTCCGAAACTAGGGTCCTACGAGCAGTACTTC. Translated: CASSPKLGSYEQYF.

The genes are TRBV27 and TRBJ2-3; maybe TRBD2 (6 bases). With 5 bases removed from V and 2 bases from J, the gap between germline ends came to 11 bases. CDR3 length equals 14 residues. Per the germline V gene, CDR1 is MNHEY and CDR2 is SMNVEV (reference sequence). CDR3 loop: CASSPGGDTDTQYF. The CDR3 DNA sequence: TGTGCCAGCAGTCCCGGAGGGGACACAGATACGCAGTATTTT.

As for this clone: The same CDR3 arises from other DNA sequences in this sample as well. This rearrangement joins TRBV18 to TRBJ1-1; TRBD1 is a possible D gene (6 bases). The CDR3 consists of 13 residues. The germline V gene encodes CDR1 KGHSH and CDR2 LQKENI. The V end was cut by 6 bases, the J end by 5 bases, with 13 bases between. The CDR3 DNA sequence: TGTGCCAGCTCTCAGGGGTCTGGAACTGAAGCTTTCTTT. Translated, it gives CASSQGSGTEAFF.

This chain links TRBV13 with TRBJ2-7, with TRBD1 matching over 7 bases. Germline loops: CDR1 PRHDT, CDR2 FYEKMQ (reference sequence). The CDR3 is 14 amino acids. Germline trimming cut 5 bases from V and 2 bases from J; bases unmatched to any gene: 6. CDR3 protein: CASSPSDRAYEQYF. The DNA of the CDR3 is TGTGCCAGCAGCCCCTCAGACAGGGCCTACGAGCAGTACTTC.

The genes are TRBV10-3 and TRBJ2-7; 7 bases line up with TRBD2. The V and J ends lost 1 base and 6 bases, in that order; junction bases with no gene match: 15. The length of the CDR3 is 17 residues. The germline gives CDR1 ENHRY, CDR2 SYGVKD. Here the CDR3 DNA reads TGTGCCATCAGTGAGTTTCACCTCGGACTAGAAACGGGCGAGCAGTACTTC. This sequence encodes CAISEFHLGLETGEQYF.

The rearrangement links TRBV6-7 to TRBJ1-4, with 11 bases that match TRBD1. TRBV6-7 is designated an ORF whose function remains uncertain. The V and J ends lost 5 bases and 2 bases, in that order; junction bases with no gene match: 13. This CDR3 region has 19 residues. The CDR3 bases are TGTGCCAGCAGTACCCGGAGGGACAGGGGGAGTCGGACTAATGAAAAACTGTTTTTT. Protein: CASSTRRDRGSRTNEKLFF.

The rearrangement joins TRBV28 to TRBJ1-5; TRBD1 is a possible D gene (5 bases). The CDR3 runs to 15 residues. Deletions cut 6 bases from V and 1 base from J, with 13 bases between. CDR1 is MDHEN and CDR2 is SYDVKM in the germline V gene. CDR3 coding DNA: TGTGCCAGCAGCCCAAAGCCAGGGAGCAATCAGCCCCAGCATTTT. This translates into CASSPKPGSNQPQHF. Supplemented by reference TRBV28 and TRBJ1-5, the full variable domain reads DVKVTQSSRYLVKRTGEKVFLECVQDMDHENMFWYRQDPGLGLRLIYFSYDVKMKEKGDIPEGYSVSREKKERFSLILESASTNQTSMYLCASSPKPGSNQPQHFGDGTRLSIL.

The J gene is TRBJ1-1, the V gene TRBV4-1, with D hard to call. The CDR3 length is 15 residues. From germline, CDR1 is MGHRA and CDR2 YSYEKL. The V gene lost 1 base and the J gene lost 0 bases, with 9 bases spanning the gap. The DNA of the CDR3 is TGCGCCAGCAGCCAAGTCAAGAGTATGAACACTGAAGCTTTCTTT. Translating gives CASSQVKSMNTEAFF.

J is TRBJ2-2 and V is TRBV6-6, with TRBD2 matching 10 bases. CDR1 MNHNY and CDR2 SVGAGI come from the germline V gene (reference sequence). The CDR3 totals 16 residues. Trimming removed 2 bases from V and 6 bases from J; junction bases left unmatched: 6. The chain's CDR3 is CASSYGRAGGPGELFF. The CDR3 DNA reads TGTGCCAGCAGTTACGGGCGAGCGGGAGGGCCCGGGGAGCTGTTTTTT.

The V gene is TRBV10-3, the J gene TRBJ1-3; 7 nucleotides match TRBD1. Trimming at V came to 5 bases and at J to 8 bases, leaving 6 bases not matched to a gene. Germline assignment: CDR1 ENHRY and CDR2 SYGVKD. CDR3 length: 13 amino acids. Here the CDR3 DNA reads TGTGCCATCAGTAGACAGGGAGGAGACACCATATATTTT. Translated: CAISRQGGDTIYF.

The chain recombines TRBV27 with TRBJ2-1; perhaps TRBD2 as D (6 bases). The length of the CDR3 is 17 residues. Trimming removed 0 bases from V and 5 bases from J, with 17 bases in between. The germline gives CDR1 MNHEY, CDR2 SMNVEV (reference sequence). CDR3 bases: TGTGCCAGCAGTTTATCGTTTCGGGGGACCCTCGACAATGAGCAGTTCTTC. It codes for CASSLSFRGTLDNEQFF.

Here the CDR3 DNA reads TGTGCCAGTAGGCCTAGGAGCTCCTACGAGCAGTACTTC. This sequence encodes CASRPRSSYEQYF. The chain links TRBV19 to TRBJ2-7; D ambiguous. Germline values: CDR1 LNHDA, CDR2 SQIVND (reference sequence). Between the trimmed V and J ends, which lost 6 bases and 0 bases, there was a span of 9 bases. The CDR3 has 13 amino acids.

The chain carries TRBV28 and TRBJ1-5; D remains ambiguous. The CDR3 contains 16 residues. CDR1 MDHEN and CDR2 SYDVKM come from the germline V gene. The ends were cut back, 0 bases at V and 4 bases at J, with 13 bases in the middle. In nucleotides, the CDR3 is TGTGCCAGCAGTTTATGGGATGAGACGGGGAATCAGCCCCAGCATTTT. Residues: CASSLWDETGNQPQHF.

This clone was counted a single time. The genes are TRBV7-3 and TRBJ2-1, with 7 positions matching TRBD2. Germline V gene sequence: CDR1 SGHTA, CDR2 FQGTGA. The length of the CDR3 is 17 residues. V lost 5 bases and J lost 0; bases outside the gene matches: 10. CDR3 DNA: TGTGCCAGCAGCAAACCAGCGGGACTCAGCTCCTACAATGAGCAGTTCTTC. It is translated as CASSKPAGLSSYNEQFF.